This T cell receptor beta chain is from a study of identical twins (dated by TCRdb to 2016 to 2017). Notes on the research overall: TCR alpha and beta repertoires from monozygotic twins, unrelated adults of various ages and cord blood were deep-sequenced to test whether fetal clonotypes persist. To rule out contamination, replicate twin experiments were performed at different times with different library preparation protocols. What the study reported, not specific to this receptor: Invariant T cells such as MAIT and iNKT could partly confound zero-insertion analyses, though diverse VJ usage argued against this for most clonotypes. A weaker excess of twin sharing was found in beta out-of-frame sequences because the signal-to-noise ratio was lowered by fewer shared sequences. In monozygotic twins, out-of-frame TCR alpha sharing was systematically underestimated by recombination models, although the models agreed with sharing between unrelated individuals. Fewer insertions were carried by abundant cord blood beta clonotypes; a weaker similar trend was observed in young adult naive repertoires, while no such trend was observed in memory repertoires. Compared with coincidental sharing between unrelated individuals, an excess of low generation-probability sequences was observed among out-of-frame TCR alpha sequences shared between twins. Conclusions relied on cross-sectional statistical analysis, since the same donors could not be followed over many years.

A word on this clonotype: No antigen is known for it. Base qualities were left out, and no much larger clone turns up one base away.

Every donor in the study was a healthy Caucasian. Three unrelated non-twin adults were also sequenced: a male aged 18 to 30, a male aged 50 to 60 and a female aged 50 to 60. Miltenyi CD45RO+ enrichment and human naive T-cell isolation kits were used to isolate memory (CD45RO+) and naive T cells from PBMC. Libraries were constructed by 5' RACE. The sample was run on an Illumina HiSeq 2000. A universal primer binding site was added through template switching, and the final cDNA carried a unique molecular identifier so that TCR cDNA molecules could be counted accurately. First-strand cDNA for TCR alpha and beta chains was synthesized from specific primers in the conserved constant-segment region. To control for contamination, every cDNA library carried two barcodes: a SMART-Mk sample barcode plus Illumina barcodes. TruSeq adapter sequences and Illumina sample barcodes were added in two successive PCR steps. The TCR alpha and beta cDNA libraries were sequenced on the Illumina HiSeq platform using custom primers. On the authors' methods: Unique molecular identifiers were extracted from raw reads with MiGEC, and CDR3 positions were determined with MiXCR. Recombination models were inferred per individual with the repgenHMM and IGoR tools using an EM algorithm. The analysis of shared clonotypes was done with the tcR package in R, with sharing normalized by the product of cloneset sizes. To study raw recombination free of thymic and clonal selection effects, out-of-frame nonproductive sequences were analyzed. TCRdb reprocessing: public reads trimmed at Q25 with fastp, clones called with MiXCR, in-frame beta chains kept. A single entry per CDR3 protein holds the most common genes and DNA from its merged rows. It is TCRdb's table, rather than the study itself, that gives the V and J calls and clone size. Within this sample are approximately 670,000 distinct CDR3 sequences, with 6.1% of them counted one time only. The ten most abundant clones make up about 2% of the sample.

The CDR3 runs 13 residues from the cysteine to the phenylalanine. The DNA shown is the 39-base CDR3, in frame from base 1. The trim is 6 bases for V and 0 bases for J, with a gap of 7 bases between the germline ends. CDR1 MNHNS and CDR2 SASEGT are derived from the germline V gene. The receptor was derived from a man younger than 35 in good health. The sequenced material came from naive T cells sorted from blood. Explained via the paper, the cell subset or site label denotes: cells isolated with a human naive T-cell isolation kit. Here the chain combines TRBV6-1 and TRBJ2-3, with the D gene uncertain. The encoded CDR3 is CASRTHSTDTQYF. The DNA sequence is as follows: TGTGCCAGCAGGACCCACAGCACAGATACGCAGTATTTT.